The rows below give T cell receptor beta chains drawn from one sample of a study of cytomegalovirus exposure and HLA in healthy donors. Sequenced by immunoSEQ multiplex PCR; TCRdb stores in-frame clones only, minus some. Counted here are 150,000 to 200,000 clones, approximately 70% occurring once; the ten biggest clones make up 2.5% to 3%. Specimen: PBMCs. These TCRs come from a woman between 40 and 50 years old in good health and CMV-seropositive. CDR3s include the opening cysteine and the closing phenylalanine or tryptophan. D genes are given only for firm matches. Only some rows state a clone size, as once, few, many or a class for expanded clones.

V gene: TRBV4-1
CDR3 length: 17
D gene: -
clone size: -
J gene: TRBJ2-7
CDR3 protein: CASSQGVAGDRSYEQYF
CDR3 DNA: TGCGCCAGCAGCCAAGGGGTAGCGGGGGACAGGAGCTACGAGCAGTACTTC

V gene: TRBV7-2
CDR3 length: 15
D gene: TRBD1
clone size: -
J gene: TRBJ1-1
CDR3 protein: CASSLYRDRDTEAFF
CDR3 DNA: TGTGCCAGCAGCTTGTACCGGGACAGGGACACTGAAGCTTTCTTT

V gene: TRBV5-8
CDR3 length: 15
D gene: -
clone size: once
J gene: TRBJ1-4
CDR3 protein: CASDHRGALNEKLFF
CDR3 DNA: TGTGCCAGCGACCACCGGGGAGCGCTTAATGAAAAACTGTTTTTT

V gene: TRBV5-8
CDR3 length: 15
D gene: TRBD2
clone size: -
J gene: TRBJ2-1
CDR3 protein: CASSTGLAGYNEQFF
CDR3 DNA: TGTGCCAGCAGCACCGGACTAGCGGGCTACAATGAGCAGTTCTTC

V gene: TRBV5-1
CDR3 length: 12
D gene: -
clone size: once
J gene: TRBJ1-2
CDR3 protein: CASEEGGDGYTF
CDR3 DNA: TGCGCCAGCGAAGAAGGAGGCGATGGCTACACCTTC

V gene: TRBV10-3
CDR3 length: 12
D gene: -
clone size: -
J gene: TRBJ2-7
CDR3 protein: CAISERGYEQYF
CDR3 DNA: TGTGCCATCAGTGAGCGGGGGTACGAGCAGTACTTC

V gene: TRBV19
CDR3 length: 13
D gene: TRBD1
clone size: -
J gene: TRBJ1-2
CDR3 protein: CASMGTGGYGYTF
CDR3 DNA: TGTGCCAGTATGGGGACAGGGGGCTACGGCTACACCTTC

V gene: TRBV27
CDR3 length: 13
D gene: -
clone size: -
J gene: TRBJ2-3
CDR3 protein: CASRMQGTDTQYF
CDR3 DNA: TGTGCCAGCAGAATGCAGGGTACAGATACGCAGTATTTT

V gene: TRBV28
CDR3 length: 20
D gene: TRBD2
clone size: -
J gene: TRBJ2-7
CDR3 protein: CASSLYSGGRLAGVKHEQYF
CDR3 DNA: TGTGCCAGCAGTTTATATTCAGGGGGACGACTAGCGGGAGTGAAACACGAGCAGTACTTC

V gene: TRBV4-1
CDR3 length: 15
D gene: TRBD1
clone size: -
J gene: TRBJ2-7
CDR3 protein: CASSPRTGGPYEQYF
CDR3 DNA: TGCGCCAGCAGCCCCAGGACAGGAGGCCCCTACGAGCAGTACTTC

V gene: TRBV28
CDR3 length: 15
D gene: TRBD1
clone size: -
J gene: TRBJ1-1
CDR3 protein: CASRLQGSMNTEAFF
CDR3 DNA: TGTGCCAGCAGACTACAGGGGTCCATGAACACTGAAGCTTTCTTT

V gene: TRBV7-2
CDR3 length: 14
D gene: TRBD2
clone size: -
J gene: TRBJ2-7
CDR3 protein: CASSYGGGSYEQYF
CDR3 DNA: TGTGCCAGCAGCTATGGGGGGGGGAGCTACGAGCAGTACTTC

V gene: TRBV30
CDR3 length: 12
D gene: -
clone size: few
J gene: TRBJ1-1
CDR3 protein: CAFSGWSTEAFF
CDR3 DNA: TGTGCCTTCTCCGGCTGGAGCACTGAAGCTTTCTTT

V gene: TRBV5-1
CDR3 length: 15
D gene: -
clone size: -
J gene: TRBJ2-5
CDR3 protein: CASSLGGTGGETQYF
CDR3 DNA: TGCGCCAGCAGCTTGGGCGGGACCGGCGGGGAGACCCAGTACTTC

V gene: TRBV11-2
CDR3 length: 13
D gene: -
clone size: -
J gene: TRBJ2-1
CDR3 protein: CASSRSTYNEQFF
CDR3 DNA: TGTGCCAGCAGCAGATCTACCTACAATGAGCAGTTCTTC

V gene: TRBV27
CDR3 length: 14
D gene: -
clone size: few
J gene: TRBJ1-5
CDR3 protein: CATLIQGSNQPQHF
CDR3 DNA: TGTGCCACCTTAATCCAGGGTAGCAATCAGCCCCAGCATTTT

V gene: TRBV5-1
CDR3 length: 16
D gene: TRBD2
clone size: -
J gene: TRBJ2-7
CDR3 protein: CASSPLAGGSSYEQYF
CDR3 DNA: TGCGCCAGCAGCCCTTTAGCGGGGGGGTCCTCCTACGAGCAGTACTTC

V gene: TRBV13
CDR3 length: 18
D gene: TRBD1
clone size: -
J gene: TRBJ2-3
CDR3 protein: CASSLEGGGTGATDTQYF
CDR3 DNA: TGTGCCAGCAGCTTGGAAGGGGGCGGGACAGGGGCCACAGATACGCAGTATTTT

V gene: TRBV23-1
CDR3 length: 16
D gene: -
clone size: -
J gene: TRBJ1-3
CDR3 protein: CASSLRQVRSGNTIYF
CDR3 DNA: TGCGCCAGCAGTCTCCGACAGGTCCGCTCTGGAAACACCATATATTTT

V gene: TRBV11-2
CDR3 length: 14
D gene: -
clone size: -
J gene: TRBJ2-5
CDR3 protein: CASTPLVIQETQYF
CDR3 DNA: TGTGCCAGCACCCCACTGGTGATCCAAGAGACCCAGTACTTC

V gene: TRBV4-1
CDR3 length: 17
D gene: TRBD1
clone size: few
J gene: TRBJ2-1
CDR3 protein: CASSQVIRTGAKNEQFF
CDR3 DNA: TGCGCCAGCAGCCAAGTGATTCGGACAGGGGCGAAGAATGAGCAGTTCTTC

V gene: TRBV18
CDR3 length: 13
D gene: TRBD1
clone size: -
J gene: TRBJ1-1
CDR3 protein: CASSPTGQREAFF
CDR3 DNA: TGTGCCAGCTCACCTACGGGACAGCGTGAAGCTTTCTTT

V gene: TRBV5-5
CDR3 length: 15
D gene: -
clone size: -
J gene: TRBJ1-4
CDR3 protein: CASSLAGLFNEKLFF
CDR3 DNA: TGTGCCAGCAGCTTGGCGGGACTCTTTAATGAAAAACTGTTTTTT

V gene: TRBV7-2
CDR3 length: 14
D gene: -
clone size: -
J gene: TRBJ1-4
CDR3 protein: CASSLRSTNEKLFF
CDR3 DNA: TGTGCCAGCAGCTTACGTTCAACTAATGAAAAACTGTTTTTT

V gene: TRBV4-1
CDR3 length: 14
D gene: -
clone size: -
J gene: TRBJ1-4
CDR3 protein: CASSPGAGREKLFF
CDR3 DNA: TGCGCCAGCAGCCCCGGGGCAGGGAGGGAAAAACTGTTTTTT

V gene: TRBV28
CDR3 length: 14
D gene: -
clone size: -
J gene: TRBJ1-5
CDR3 protein: CASSRGGSNQPQHF
CDR3 DNA: TGTGCCAGCAGCCGAGGAGGGTCTAATCAGCCCCAGCATTTT

V gene: TRBV6-6
CDR3 length: 12
D gene: -
clone size: once
J gene: TRBJ1-5
CDR3 protein: CASSSPGQPQHF
CDR3 DNA: TGTGCCAGCAGTTCCCCGGGACAGCCCCAGCATTTT

V gene: TRBV29-1
CDR3 length: 15
D gene: TRBD2
clone size: -
J gene: TRBJ2-7
CDR3 protein: CSVAGLAGDRREQYF
CDR3 DNA: TGCAGCGTCGCCGGACTAGCGGGGGATCGGCGAGAGCAGTACTTC

V gene: TRBV2
CDR3 length: 16
D gene: -
clone size: -
J gene: TRBJ2-2
CDR3 protein: CASSEAGAENTGELFF
CDR3 DNA: TGTGCCAGCAGTGAAGCAGGAGCGGAGAACACCGGGGAGCTGTTTTTT

V gene: TRBV5-1
CDR3 length: 14
D gene: -
clone size: -
J gene: TRBJ2-1
CDR3 protein: CASSFNLQGNEQFF
CDR3 DNA: TGCGCCAGCAGCTTTAACCTGCAGGGCAATGAGCAGTTCTTC

V gene: TRBV6-5
CDR3 length: 15
D gene: TRBD1
clone size: -
J gene: TRBJ2-7
CDR3 protein: CASSYESGGTYEQYF
CDR3 DNA: TGTGCCAGCAGTTACGAGTCAGGGGGCACCTACGAGCAGTACTTC

V gene: TRBV6-5
CDR3 length: 13
D gene: -
clone size: few
J gene: TRBJ2-2
CDR3 protein: CASSESGKGTLFF
CDR3 DNA: TGTGCCAGCAGCGAATCAGGGAAGGGAACGCTGTTTTTT

V gene: TRBV5-1
CDR3 length: 13
D gene: -
clone size: -
J gene: TRBJ2-7
CDR3 protein: CASSLGQGHEQYF
CDR3 DNA: TGCGCCAGCAGCTTGGGGCAGGGTCACGAGCAGTACTTC

V gene: TRBV6-5
CDR3 length: 14
D gene: -
clone size: -
J gene: TRBJ1-5
CDR3 protein: CASSYGREGQPQHF
CDR3 DNA: TGTGCCAGCAGTTACGGGCGCGAGGGTCAGCCCCAGCATTTT

V gene: TRBV15
CDR3 length: 14
D gene: TRBD2
clone size: -
J gene: TRBJ2-7
CDR3 protein: CATSTRTSGYEQYF
CDR3 DNA: TGTGCCACCAGCACCAGGACTAGCGGCTACGAGCAGTACTTC

V gene: TRBV7-8
CDR3 length: 13
D gene: -
clone size: -
J gene: TRBJ2-7
CDR3 protein: CASSLGSGPSRYF
CDR3 DNA: TGTGCCAGCAGCTTAGGGAGCGGTCCGTCAAGGTACTTC

V gene: TRBV6-6
CDR3 length: 15
D gene: -
clone size: -
J gene: TRBJ2-2
CDR3 protein: CASSHYLSGNGELFF
CDR3 DNA: TGTGCCAGCAGTCACTATTTGTCCGGGAACGGGGAGCTGTTTTTT

V gene: TRBV27
CDR3 length: 15
D gene: -
clone size: -
J gene: TRBJ1-4
CDR3 protein: CASSLWGATNEKLFF
CDR3 DNA: TGTGCCAGCAGTTTATGGGGGGCAACTAATGAAAAACTGTTTTTT

V gene: TRBV5-3
CDR3 length: 16
D gene: -
clone size: few
J gene: TRBJ2-5
CDR3 protein: CARSLDAASFQETQYF
CDR3 DNA: TGTGCCAGAAGCTTGGATGCGGCTAGCTTCCAAGAGACCCAGTACTTC

V gene: TRBV5-1
CDR3 length: 13
D gene: -
clone size: -
J gene: TRBJ2-3
CDR3 protein: CASSRQSTDTQYF
CDR3 DNA: TGCGCCAGCAGCAGACAGTCCACAGATACGCAGTATTTT

V gene: TRBV7-3
CDR3 length: 14
D gene: TRBD2
clone size: -
J gene: TRBJ2-5
CDR3 protein: CASSFAGEIKTQYF
CDR3 DNA: TGTGCCAGCAGCTTCGCGGGGGAAATAAAGACCCAGTACTTC

V gene: TRBV7-8
CDR3 length: 13
D gene: -
clone size: -
J gene: TRBJ1-3
CDR3 protein: CASSAGQGNTIYF
CDR3 DNA: TGTGCCAGCAGCGCTGGACAGGGAAACACCATATATTTT

V gene: TRBV29-1
CDR3 length: 14
D gene: -
clone size: -
J gene: TRBJ1-2
CDR3 protein: CSVEEHRANYGYTF
CDR3 DNA: TGCAGCGTTGAAGAGCACAGAGCTAACTATGGCTACACCTTC

V gene: TRBV6-5
CDR3 length: 14
D gene: TRBD1
clone size: -
J gene: TRBJ1-2
CDR3 protein: CASSDRTLNYGYPF
CDR3 DNA: TGTGCCAGCTCGGACAGGACCCTAAACTATGGCTACCCCTTC

V gene: TRBV7-2
CDR3 length: 15
D gene: -
clone size: few
J gene: TRBJ1-6
CDR3 protein: CASSLNRPHNSPLHF
CDR3 DNA: TGTGCCAGCAGCTTGAACAGGCCCCATAATTCACCCCTCCACTTT

V gene: TRBV5-6
CDR3 length: 14
D gene: -
clone size: -
J gene: TRBJ2-1
CDR3 protein: CASTGLSSYNEQFF
CDR3 DNA: TGTGCCAGTACCGGACTGAGCTCCTACAATGAGCAGTTCTTC

V gene: TRBV11-2
CDR3 length: 15
D gene: TRBD2
clone size: -
J gene: TRBJ2-5
CDR3 protein: CASSFGAGGQETQYF
CDR3 DNA: TGTGCCAGCAGCTTTGGGGCGGGGGGCCAAGAGACCCAGTACTTC

V gene: TRBV5-4
CDR3 length: 15
D gene: TRBD1
clone size: -
J gene: TRBJ1-2
CDR3 protein: CASSREGTVTDGYTF
CDR3 DNA: TGTGCCAGCAGCCGGGAGGGGACAGTGACTGATGGCTACACCTTC

V gene: TRBV27
CDR3 length: 16
D gene: -
clone size: few
J gene: TRBJ2-7
CDR3 protein: CASSPRGTGVACEQYF
CDR3 DNA: TGTGCCAGCAGCCCCCGAGGGACGGGAGTGGCCTGTGAGCAGTACTTC

V gene: TRBV7-9
CDR3 length: 14
D gene: -
clone size: -
J gene: TRBJ2-7
CDR3 protein: CASSLSPEEDEQYF
CDR3 DNA: TGTGCCAGCAGCTTAAGCCCCGAAGAGGACGAGCAGTACTTC

V gene: TRBV7-9
CDR3 length: 14
D gene: -
clone size: -
J gene: TRBJ2-7
CDR3 protein: CASSFGGRYREQYF
CDR3 DNA: TGTGCCAGCAGCTTCGGAGGCCGCTATAGGGAGCAGTACTTC